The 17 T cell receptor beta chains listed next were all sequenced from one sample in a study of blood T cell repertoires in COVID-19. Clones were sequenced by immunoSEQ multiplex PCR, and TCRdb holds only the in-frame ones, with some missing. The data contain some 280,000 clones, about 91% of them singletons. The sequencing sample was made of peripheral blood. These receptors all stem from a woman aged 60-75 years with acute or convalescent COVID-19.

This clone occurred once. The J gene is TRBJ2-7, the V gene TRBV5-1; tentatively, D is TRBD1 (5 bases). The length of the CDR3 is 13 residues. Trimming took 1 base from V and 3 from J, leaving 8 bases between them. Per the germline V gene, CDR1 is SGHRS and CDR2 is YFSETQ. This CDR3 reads CASSLKRGYEQYF. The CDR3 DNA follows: TGCGCCAGCAGCTTGAAAAGGGGCTACGAGCAGTACTTC.

The CDR3 DNA reads as TGTGCCAGCAGCCCGGGACTCCAAGAGACCCAGTACTTC. Translating it yields CASSPGLQETQYF. The V call is TRBV3-1 (or the pseudogene TRBV3-2), the J call TRBJ2-5; D is possibly TRBD2 (6 bases). The ends were cut back, 4 bases at V and 1 base at J, with 7 bases in the middle. The CDR3 extends over 13 amino acids. Germline values: CDR1 LGHDT, CDR2 YNNKEL (reference sequence).

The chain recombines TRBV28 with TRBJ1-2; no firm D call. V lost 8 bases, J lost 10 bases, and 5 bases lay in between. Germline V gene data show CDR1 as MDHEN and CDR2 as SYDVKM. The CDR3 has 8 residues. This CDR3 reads CASPHYTF. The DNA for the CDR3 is TGTGCCAGCCCCCACTACACCTTC.

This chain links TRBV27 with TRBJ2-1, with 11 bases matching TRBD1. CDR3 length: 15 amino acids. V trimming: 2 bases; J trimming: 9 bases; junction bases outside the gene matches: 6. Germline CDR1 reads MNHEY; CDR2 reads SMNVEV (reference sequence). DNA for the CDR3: TGTGCCAGCAGTTTAGGACAGGGGGCAATTGGTGAGCAGTTCTTC. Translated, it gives CASSLGQGAIGEQFF.

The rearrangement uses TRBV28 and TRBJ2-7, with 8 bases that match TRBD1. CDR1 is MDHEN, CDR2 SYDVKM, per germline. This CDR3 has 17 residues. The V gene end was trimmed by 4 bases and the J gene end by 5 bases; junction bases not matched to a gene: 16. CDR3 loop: CASSSPGQVGRRDEQYF. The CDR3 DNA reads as TGTGCCAGCAGTTCGCCGGGACAGGTGGGGCGGAGGGACGAGCAGTACTTC.

The CDR3 sequence: CASTTWEGQPQHF. CDR3 in DNA: TGTGCCAGCACCACGTGGGAGGGTCAGCCCCAGCATTTT. The chain links TRBV2 to TRBJ1-5; D remains ambiguous. Germline CDR1 reads SNHLY; CDR2 reads FYNNEI. Trimming cost V 7 bases and J 6 bases, with 13 bases left between them. This CDR3 comprises 13 residues.

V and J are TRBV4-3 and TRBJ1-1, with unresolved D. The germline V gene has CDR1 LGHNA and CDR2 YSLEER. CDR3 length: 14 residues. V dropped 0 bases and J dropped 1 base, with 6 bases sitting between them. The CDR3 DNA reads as TGCGCCAGCAGCCAAGAAAGCCAGAACACTGAAGCTTTCTTT. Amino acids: CASSQESQNTEAFF.

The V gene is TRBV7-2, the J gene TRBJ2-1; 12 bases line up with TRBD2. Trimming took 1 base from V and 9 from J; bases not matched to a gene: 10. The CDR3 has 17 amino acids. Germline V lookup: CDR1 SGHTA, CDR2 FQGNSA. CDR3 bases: TGTGCCAGCAGCTTAGATTTTTTGACTAGCGGGAGTAGTGAGCAGTTCTTC. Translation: CASSLDFLTSGSSEQFF.

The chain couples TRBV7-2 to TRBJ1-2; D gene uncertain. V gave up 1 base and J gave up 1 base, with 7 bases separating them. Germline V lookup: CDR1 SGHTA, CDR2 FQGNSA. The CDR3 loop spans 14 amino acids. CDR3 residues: CASSLDRLNYGYTF. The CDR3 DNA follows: TGTGCCAGCAGCTTAGACCGACTTAACTATGGCTACACCTTC.

CDR3 in amino acids: CASGRDSSLFYGYTF. The CDR3 nucleotides read TGTGCCAGCGGACGGGACAGCTCGCTCTTCTATGGCTACACCTTC. The chain employs TRBV6-5 and TRBJ1-2; 7 positions agree with TRBD1. CDR1 is MNHEY, CDR2 SVGAGI, per germline. This CDR3 is built from 15 residues. With 8 bases clipped from V and 4 bases from J, the junction kept 13 bases outside the gene matches.

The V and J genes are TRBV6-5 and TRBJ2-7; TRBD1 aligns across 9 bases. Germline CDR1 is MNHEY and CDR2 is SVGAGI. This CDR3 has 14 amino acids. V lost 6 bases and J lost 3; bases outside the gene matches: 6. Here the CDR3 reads CASRNTGGNYEQYF. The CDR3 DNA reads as TGTGCCAGCAGAAATACAGGGGGCAACTACGAGCAGTACTTC.

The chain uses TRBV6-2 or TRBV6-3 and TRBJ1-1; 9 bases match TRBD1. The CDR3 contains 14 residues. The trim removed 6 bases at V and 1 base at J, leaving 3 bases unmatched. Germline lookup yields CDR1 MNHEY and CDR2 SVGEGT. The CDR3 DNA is TGTGCCAGCAGCCGACAGGGGGGGAACACTGAAGCTTTCTTT. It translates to CASSRQGGNTEAFF.

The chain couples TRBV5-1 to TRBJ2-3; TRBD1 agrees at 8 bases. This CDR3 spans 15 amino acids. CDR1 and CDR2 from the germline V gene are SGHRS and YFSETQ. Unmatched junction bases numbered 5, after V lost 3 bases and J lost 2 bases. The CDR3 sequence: CASSSGQGSTDTQYF. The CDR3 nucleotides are TGCGCCAGCAGCTCAGGACAGGGTTCCACAGATACGCAGTATTTT.

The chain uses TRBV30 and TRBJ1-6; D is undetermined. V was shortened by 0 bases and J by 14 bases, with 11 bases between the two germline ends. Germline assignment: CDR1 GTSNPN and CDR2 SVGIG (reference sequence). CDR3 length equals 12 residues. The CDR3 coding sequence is TGTGCCTGGAGTGTCAGGTCTGGCACCCTCCACTTT. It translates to CAWSVRSGTLHF.

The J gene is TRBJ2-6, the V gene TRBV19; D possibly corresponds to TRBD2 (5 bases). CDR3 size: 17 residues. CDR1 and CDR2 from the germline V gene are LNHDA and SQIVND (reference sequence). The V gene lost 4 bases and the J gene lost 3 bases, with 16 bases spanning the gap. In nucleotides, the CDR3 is TGTGCCAGTAGTAGGCGGCAGTCCCGGGGTGGGGCCAACGTCCTGACTTTC. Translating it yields CASSRRQSRGGANVLTF.

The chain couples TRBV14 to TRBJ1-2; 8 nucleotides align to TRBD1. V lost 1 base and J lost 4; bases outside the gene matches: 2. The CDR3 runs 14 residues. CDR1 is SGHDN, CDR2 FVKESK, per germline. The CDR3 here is CASSQGTGPYGYTF. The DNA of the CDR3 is TGTGCCAGCAGCCAAGGGACAGGGCCCTATGGCTACACCTTC.

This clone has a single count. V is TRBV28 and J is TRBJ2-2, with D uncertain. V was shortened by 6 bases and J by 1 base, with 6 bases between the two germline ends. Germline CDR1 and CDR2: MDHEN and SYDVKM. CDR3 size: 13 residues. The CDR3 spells CASSQQNTGELFF. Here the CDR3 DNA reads TGTGCCAGCAGCCAACAGAACACCGGGGAGCTGTTTTTT.